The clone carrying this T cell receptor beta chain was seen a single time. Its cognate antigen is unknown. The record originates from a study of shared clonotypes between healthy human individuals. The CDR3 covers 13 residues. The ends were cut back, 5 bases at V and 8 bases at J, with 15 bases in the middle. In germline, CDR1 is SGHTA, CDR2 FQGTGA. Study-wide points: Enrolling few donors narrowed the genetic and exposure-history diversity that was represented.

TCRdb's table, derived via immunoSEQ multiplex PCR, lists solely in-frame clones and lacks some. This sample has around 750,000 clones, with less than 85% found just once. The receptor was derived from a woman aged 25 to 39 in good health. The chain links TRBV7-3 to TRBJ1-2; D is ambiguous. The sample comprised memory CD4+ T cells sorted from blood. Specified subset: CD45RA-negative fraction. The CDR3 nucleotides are TGTGCCAGCAGCCCTGGACCAGATAGAGGCTACACCTTC. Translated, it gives CASSPGPDRGYTF.